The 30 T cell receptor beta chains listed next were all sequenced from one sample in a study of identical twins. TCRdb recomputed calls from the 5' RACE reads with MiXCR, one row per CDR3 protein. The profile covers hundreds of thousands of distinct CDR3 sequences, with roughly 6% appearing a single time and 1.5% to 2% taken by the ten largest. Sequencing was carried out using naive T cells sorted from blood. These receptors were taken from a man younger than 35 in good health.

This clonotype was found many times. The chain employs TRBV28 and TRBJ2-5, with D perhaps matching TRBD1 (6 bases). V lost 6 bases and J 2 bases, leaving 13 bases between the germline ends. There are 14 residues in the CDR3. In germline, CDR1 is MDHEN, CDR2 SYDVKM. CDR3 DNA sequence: TGTGCCAGCAGAACCAGGACAGTACAAGAGACCCAGTACTTC. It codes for CASRTRTVQETQYF.

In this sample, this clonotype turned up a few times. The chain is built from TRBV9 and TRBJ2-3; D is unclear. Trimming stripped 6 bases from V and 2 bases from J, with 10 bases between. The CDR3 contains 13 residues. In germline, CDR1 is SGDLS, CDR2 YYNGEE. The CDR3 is CASNLGPTDTQYF. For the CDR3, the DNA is TGTGCCAGCAATTTAGGGCCCACAGATACGCAGTATTTT.

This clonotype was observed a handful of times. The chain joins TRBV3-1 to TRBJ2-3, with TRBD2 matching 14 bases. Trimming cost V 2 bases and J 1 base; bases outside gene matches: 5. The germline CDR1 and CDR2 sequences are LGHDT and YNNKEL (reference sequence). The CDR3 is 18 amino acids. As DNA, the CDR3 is TGTGCCAGCAGCCAAAATGGACTAGCGGGAGGAGGCACAGATACGCAGTATTTT. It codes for CASSQNGLAGGGTDTQYF.

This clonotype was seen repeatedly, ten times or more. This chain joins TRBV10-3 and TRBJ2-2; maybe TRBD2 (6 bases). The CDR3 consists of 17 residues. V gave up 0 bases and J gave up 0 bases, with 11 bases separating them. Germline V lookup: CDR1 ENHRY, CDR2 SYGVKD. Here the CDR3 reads CAISESHGGTNTGELFF. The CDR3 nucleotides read TGTGCCATCAGTGAGTCTCATGGAGGGACGAACACCGGGGAGCTGTTTTTT.

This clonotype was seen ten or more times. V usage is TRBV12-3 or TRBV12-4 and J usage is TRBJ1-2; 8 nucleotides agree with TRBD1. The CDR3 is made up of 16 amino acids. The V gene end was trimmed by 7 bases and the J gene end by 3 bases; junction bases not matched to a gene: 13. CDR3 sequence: CASTPPGQGVDYGYTF. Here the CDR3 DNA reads TGTGCCAGCACCCCGCCCGGACAGGGTGTCGACTATGGCTACACCTTC.

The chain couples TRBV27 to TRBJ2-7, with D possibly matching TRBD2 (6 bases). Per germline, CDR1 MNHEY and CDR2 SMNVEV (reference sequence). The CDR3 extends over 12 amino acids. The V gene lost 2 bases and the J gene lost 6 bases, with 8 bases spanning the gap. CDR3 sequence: CASSLIGGEQYF. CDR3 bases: TGTGCCAGCAGTTTAATCGGGGGCGAGCAGTACTTC.

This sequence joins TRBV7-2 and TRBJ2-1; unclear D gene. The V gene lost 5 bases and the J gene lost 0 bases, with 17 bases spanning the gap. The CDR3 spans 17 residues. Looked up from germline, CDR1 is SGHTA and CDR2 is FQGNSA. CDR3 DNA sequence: TGTGCCAGCAGCCGAAAAACGGTTTGGACCTCCTACAATGAGCAGTTCTTC. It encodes CASSRKTVWTSYNEQFF.

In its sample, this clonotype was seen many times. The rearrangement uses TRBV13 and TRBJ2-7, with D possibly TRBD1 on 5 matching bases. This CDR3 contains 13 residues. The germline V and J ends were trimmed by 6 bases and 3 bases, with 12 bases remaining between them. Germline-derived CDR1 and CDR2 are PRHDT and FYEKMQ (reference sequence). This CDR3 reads CASSKTGHYEQYF. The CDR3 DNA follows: TGTGCCAGCAGTAAAACAGGACACTACGAGCAGTACTTC.

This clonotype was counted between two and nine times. CDR3 sequence (DNA): TGTGCCAGCAGTGACCAGAGGCTAGCGGGAGTTACCGGGGAGCTGTTTTTT. Residues: CASSDQRLAGVTGELFF. The rearrangement links TRBV14 to TRBJ2-2, with 10 bases that match TRBD2. The CDR3 spans 17 residues. Germline V lookup: CDR1 SGHDN, CDR2 FVKESK. Unmatched junction bases numbered 12, after V lost 6 bases and J lost 5 bases. The whole variable domain, filled in from reference TRBV14 and TRBJ2-2, reads EAGVTQFPSHSVIEKGQTVTLRCDPISGHDNLYWYRRVMGKEIKFLLHFVKESKQDESGMPNNRFLAERTGGTYSTLKVQPAELEDSGVYFCASSDQRLAGVTGELFFGEGSRLTVL.

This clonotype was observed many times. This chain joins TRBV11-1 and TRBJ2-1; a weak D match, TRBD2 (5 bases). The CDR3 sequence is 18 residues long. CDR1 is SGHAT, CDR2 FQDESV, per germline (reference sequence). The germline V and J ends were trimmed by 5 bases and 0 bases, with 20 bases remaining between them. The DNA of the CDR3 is TGTGCCAGCAGCCCGCGGACTCACGTCGCAAGCTCCTACAATGAGCAGTTCTTC. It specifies CASSPRTHVASSYNEQFF.

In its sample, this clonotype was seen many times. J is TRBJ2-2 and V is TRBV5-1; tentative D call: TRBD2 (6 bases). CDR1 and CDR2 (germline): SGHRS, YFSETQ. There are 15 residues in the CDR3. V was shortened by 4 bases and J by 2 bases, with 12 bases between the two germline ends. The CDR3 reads CASSVSGTNTGELFF. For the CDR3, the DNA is TGCGCCAGCAGCGTGTCCGGGACTAACACCGGGGAGCTGTTTTTT.

As DNA, the CDR3 is TGTGCCAGCACTCAGGGGCCCTACGAGCAGTACTTC. Its protein is CASTQGPYEQYF. This chain joins TRBV6-2 or TRBV6-3 and TRBJ2-7, with TRBD1 as a possible D gene (6 bases). Germline CDR1 reads MNHEY; CDR2 reads SVGEGT. Trimming shortened V by 7 bases and J by 2 bases, and 9 bases separated the two germline ends. The CDR3 spans 12 residues.

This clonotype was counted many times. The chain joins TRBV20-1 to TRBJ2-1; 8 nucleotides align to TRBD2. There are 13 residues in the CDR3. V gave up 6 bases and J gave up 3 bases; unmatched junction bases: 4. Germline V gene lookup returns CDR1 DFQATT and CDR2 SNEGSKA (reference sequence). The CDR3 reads CSADAGGYNEQFF. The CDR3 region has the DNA TGCAGTGCAGATGCGGGAGGCTACAATGAGCAGTTCTTC.

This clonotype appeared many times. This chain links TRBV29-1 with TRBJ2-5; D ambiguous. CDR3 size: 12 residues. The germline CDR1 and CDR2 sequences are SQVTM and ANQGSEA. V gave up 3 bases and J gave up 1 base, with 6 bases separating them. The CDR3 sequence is CSVDPVQETQYF. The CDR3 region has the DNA TGCAGCGTTGACCCAGTCCAAGAGACCCAGTACTTC.

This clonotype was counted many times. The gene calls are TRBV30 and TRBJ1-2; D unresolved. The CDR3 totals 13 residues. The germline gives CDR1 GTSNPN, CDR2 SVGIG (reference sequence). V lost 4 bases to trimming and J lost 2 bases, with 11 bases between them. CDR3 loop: CAWISLGNYGYTF. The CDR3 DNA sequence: TGTGCCTGGATCTCCCTAGGGAACTATGGCTACACCTTC.

The CDR3 region has the DNA TGTGCCAGCAGCCGTGGACAGGGATGGGAAAAACTGTTTTTT. Its protein product is CASSRGQGWEKLFF. V is TRBV7-8 and J is TRBJ1-4, with 8 positions matching TRBD1. The CDR3 extends over 14 amino acids. V was pared by 5 bases and J by 8 bases, with 7 bases of the junction left unmatched. From germline, CDR1 is SGHVS and CDR2 FQNEAQ.

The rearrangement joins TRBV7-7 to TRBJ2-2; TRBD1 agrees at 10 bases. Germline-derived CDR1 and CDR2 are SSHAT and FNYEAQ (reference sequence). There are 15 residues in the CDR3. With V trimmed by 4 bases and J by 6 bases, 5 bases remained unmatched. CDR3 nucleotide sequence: TGTGCCAGCAGCTCTCGGGACAGGGGCTCCGGGGAGCTGTTTTTT. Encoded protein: CASSSRDRGSGELFF.

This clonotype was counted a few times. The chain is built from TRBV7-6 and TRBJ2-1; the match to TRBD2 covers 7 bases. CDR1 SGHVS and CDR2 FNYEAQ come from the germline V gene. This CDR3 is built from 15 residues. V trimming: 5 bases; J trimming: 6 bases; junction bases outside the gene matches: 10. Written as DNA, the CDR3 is TGTGCCAGCAGCGTTCGTAGCGGGTCAGTCAATGAGCAGTTCTTC. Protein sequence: CASSVRSGSVNEQFF.

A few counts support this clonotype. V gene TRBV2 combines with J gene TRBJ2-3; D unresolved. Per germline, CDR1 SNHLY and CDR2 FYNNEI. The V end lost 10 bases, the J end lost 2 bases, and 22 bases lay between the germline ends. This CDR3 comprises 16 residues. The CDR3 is CATPPRRVPVTDTQYF. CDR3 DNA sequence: TGTGCCACCCCACCTCGACGGGTTCCCGTCACAGATACGCAGTATTTT.

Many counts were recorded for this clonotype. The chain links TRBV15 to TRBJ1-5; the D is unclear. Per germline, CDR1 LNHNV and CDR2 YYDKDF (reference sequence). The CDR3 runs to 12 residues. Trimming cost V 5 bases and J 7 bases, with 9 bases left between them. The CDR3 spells CATSRGKQPQHF. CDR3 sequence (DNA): TGTGCCACCAGCCGAGGAAAGCAGCCCCAGCATTTT.

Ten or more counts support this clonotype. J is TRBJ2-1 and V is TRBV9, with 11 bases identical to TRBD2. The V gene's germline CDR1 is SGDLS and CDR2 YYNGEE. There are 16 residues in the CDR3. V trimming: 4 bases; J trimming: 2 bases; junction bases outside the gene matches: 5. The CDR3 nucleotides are TGTGCCAGCAGCTTTAGTAGCGGGAGGGCCTACAATGAGCAGTTCTTC. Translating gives CASSFSSGRAYNEQFF.

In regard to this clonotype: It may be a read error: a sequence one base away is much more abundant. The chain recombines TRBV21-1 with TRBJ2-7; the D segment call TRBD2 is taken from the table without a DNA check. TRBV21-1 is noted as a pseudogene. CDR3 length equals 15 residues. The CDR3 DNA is TGTGCCAGCAGCAAATTATTTGGGTCTAGCCGTGAGCAGTACGTC. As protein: CASSKLFGSSREQYV.

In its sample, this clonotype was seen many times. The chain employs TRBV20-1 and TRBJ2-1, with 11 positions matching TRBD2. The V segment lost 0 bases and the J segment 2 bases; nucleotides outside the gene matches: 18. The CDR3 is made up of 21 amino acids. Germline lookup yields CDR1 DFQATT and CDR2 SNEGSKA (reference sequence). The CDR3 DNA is TGCAGTGCTAGAGAGGGTAGGGGGACTAGCGGAAGTTTCGGGCCCTACAATGAGCAGTTCTTC. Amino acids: CSAREGRGTSGSFGPYNEQFF.

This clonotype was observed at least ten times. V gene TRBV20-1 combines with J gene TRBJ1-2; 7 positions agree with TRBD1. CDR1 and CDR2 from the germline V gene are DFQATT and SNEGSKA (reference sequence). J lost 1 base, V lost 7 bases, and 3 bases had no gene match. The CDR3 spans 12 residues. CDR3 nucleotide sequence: TGCAGTGTAAGGGACAGTAACTATGGCTACACCTTC. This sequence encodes CSVRDSNYGYTF.

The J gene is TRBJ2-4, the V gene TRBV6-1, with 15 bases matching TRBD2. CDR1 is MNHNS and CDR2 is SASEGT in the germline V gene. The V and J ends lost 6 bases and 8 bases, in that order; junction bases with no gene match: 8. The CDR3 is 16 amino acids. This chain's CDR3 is CASSRTGTSGRHIQYF. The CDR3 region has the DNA TGTGCCAGCAGCCGCACCGGGACTAGCGGGAGGCACATTCAGTACTTC.

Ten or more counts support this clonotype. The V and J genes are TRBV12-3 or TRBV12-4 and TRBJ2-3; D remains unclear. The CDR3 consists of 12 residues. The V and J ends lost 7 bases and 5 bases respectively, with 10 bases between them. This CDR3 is CASTSRGDTQYF. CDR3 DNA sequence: TGTGCCAGCACCTCACGAGGAGATACGCAGTATTTT.

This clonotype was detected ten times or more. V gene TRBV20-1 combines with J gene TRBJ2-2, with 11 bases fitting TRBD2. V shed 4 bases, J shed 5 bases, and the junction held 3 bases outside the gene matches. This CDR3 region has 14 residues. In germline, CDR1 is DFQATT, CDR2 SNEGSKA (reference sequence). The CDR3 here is CSAKWTSGTGELFF. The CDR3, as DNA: TGCAGTGCTAAATGGACTAGCGGGACCGGGGAGCTGTTTTTT.

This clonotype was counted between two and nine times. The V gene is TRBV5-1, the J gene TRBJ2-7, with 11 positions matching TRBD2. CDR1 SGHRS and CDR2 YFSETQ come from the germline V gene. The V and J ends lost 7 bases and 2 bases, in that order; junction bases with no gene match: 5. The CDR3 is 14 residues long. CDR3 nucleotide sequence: TGCGCCAGCCGCCCGGGACTAGCGGCCTACGAGCAGTACTTC. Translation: CASRPGLAAYEQYF. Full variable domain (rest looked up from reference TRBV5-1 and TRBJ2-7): KAGVTQTPRYLIKTRGQQVTLSCSPISGHRSVSWYQQTPGQGLQFLFEYFSETQRNKGNFPGRFSGRQFSNSRSEMNVSTLELGDSALYLCASRPGLAAYEQYFGPGTRLTVT.

CDR3: CASSLGLDYEQYV. The CDR3 coding sequence is TGTGCCAGCAGCCTCGGACTCGATTACGAGCAGTACGTC. V gene TRBV5-4 combines with J gene TRBJ2-7; TRBD2 is a possible D gene (5 bases). V was cut by 4 bases and J by 4 bases, with 12 bases left in between. Germline assignment: CDR1 SGHNT and CDR2 YYREEE (reference sequence). The CDR3 loop spans 13 amino acids.

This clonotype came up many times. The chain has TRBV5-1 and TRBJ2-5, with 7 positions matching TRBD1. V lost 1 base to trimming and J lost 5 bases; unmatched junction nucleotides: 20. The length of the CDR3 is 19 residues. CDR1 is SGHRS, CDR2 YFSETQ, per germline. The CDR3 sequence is CASSLPQPPEQGSFETQYF. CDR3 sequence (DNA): TGCGCCAGCAGCTTGCCGCAACCCCCAGAACAGGGGAGTTTTGAGACCCAGTACTTC. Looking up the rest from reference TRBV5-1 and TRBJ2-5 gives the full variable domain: KAGVTQTPRYLIKTRGQQVTLSCSPISGHRSVSWYQQTPGQGLQFLFEYFSETQRNKGNFPGRFSGRQFSNSRSEMNVSTLELGDSALYLCASSLPQPPEQGSFETQYFGPGTRLLVL.